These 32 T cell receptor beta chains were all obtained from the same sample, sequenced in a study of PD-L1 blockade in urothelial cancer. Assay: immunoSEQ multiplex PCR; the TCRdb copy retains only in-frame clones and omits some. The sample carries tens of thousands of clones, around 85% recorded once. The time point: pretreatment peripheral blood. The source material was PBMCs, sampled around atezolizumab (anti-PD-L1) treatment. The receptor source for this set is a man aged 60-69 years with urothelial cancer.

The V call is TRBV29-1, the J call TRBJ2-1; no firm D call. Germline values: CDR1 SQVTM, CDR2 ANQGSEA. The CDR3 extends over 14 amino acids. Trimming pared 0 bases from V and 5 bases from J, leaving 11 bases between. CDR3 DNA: TGCAGCGTTGAAGATCCGGGTCAAAACAATGAGCAGTTCTTC. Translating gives CSVEDPGQNNEQFF.

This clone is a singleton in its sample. CDR3 sequence: CASSRSGGADTGELFF. The CDR3 nucleotides read TGCGCCAGCAGCCGTAGCGGGGGGGCGGACACCGGGGAGCTGTTTTTT. The chain has TRBV5-1 and TRBJ2-2, with TRBD2 identical over 11 bases. J lost 3 bases, V lost 4 bases, and 5 bases had no gene match. CDR1 and CDR2 (germline): SGHRS, YFSETQ. The CDR3 has 16 amino acids.

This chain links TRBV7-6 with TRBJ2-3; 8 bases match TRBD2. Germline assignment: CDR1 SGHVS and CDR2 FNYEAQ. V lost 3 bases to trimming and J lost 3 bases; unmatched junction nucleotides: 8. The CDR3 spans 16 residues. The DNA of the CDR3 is TGTGCCAGCAGCTTTTCGGGGGGGTTTATGACAGATACGCAGTATTTT. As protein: CASSFSGGFMTDTQYF. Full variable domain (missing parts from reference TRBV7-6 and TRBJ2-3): GAGVSQSPRYKVTKRGQDVALRCDPISGHVSLYWYRQALGQGPEFLTYFNYEAQQDKSGLPNDRFSAERPEGSISTLTIQRTEQRDSAMYRCASSFSGGFMTDTQYFGPGTRLTVL.

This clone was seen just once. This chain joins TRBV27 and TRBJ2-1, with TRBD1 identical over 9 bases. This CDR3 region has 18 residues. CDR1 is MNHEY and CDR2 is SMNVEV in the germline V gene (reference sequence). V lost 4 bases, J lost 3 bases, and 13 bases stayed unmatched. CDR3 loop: CASSSEYRDRDRYNEQFF. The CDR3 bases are TGTGCCAGCAGTTCCGAATACCGGGACAGGGATCGCTACAATGAGCAGTTCTTC.

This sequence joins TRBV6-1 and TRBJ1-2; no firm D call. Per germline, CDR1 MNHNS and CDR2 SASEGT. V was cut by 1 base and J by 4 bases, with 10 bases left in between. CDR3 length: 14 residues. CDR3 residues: CASSEVLQAYGYTF. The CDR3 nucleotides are TGTGCCAGCAGTGAAGTGCTGCAAGCCTATGGCTACACCTTC.

CDR3 region: CASSQYRGNTEAFF. CDR3 DNA: TGTGCCAGCAGCCAATACAGGGGAAACACTGAAGCTTTCTTT. The V call is TRBV7-6, the J call TRBJ1-1; 7 positions agree with TRBD1. Germline V gene lookup returns CDR1 SGHVS and CDR2 FNYEAQ. This CDR3 has 14 amino acids. V gave up 5 bases and J gave up 2 bases; unmatched junction bases: 5.

The DNA for the CDR3 is TGTGCCAGCAGCCCTGACCGGGACAGGGGAGGATTGAGAGGCTACACCTTC. Amino acid sequence: CASSPDRDRGGLRGYTF. The V call is TRBV7-9, the J call TRBJ1-2; 10 nucleotides match TRBD1. Germline V gives CDR1 SEHNR, CDR2 FQNEAQ (reference sequence). V trimming: 5 bases; J trimming: 8 bases; junction bases outside the gene matches: 17. The CDR3 covers 17 residues.

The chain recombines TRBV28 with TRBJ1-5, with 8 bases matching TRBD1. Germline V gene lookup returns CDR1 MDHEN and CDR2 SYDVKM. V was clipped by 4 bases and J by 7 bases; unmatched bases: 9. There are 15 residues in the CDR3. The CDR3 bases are TGTGCCAGCAGTTCGCGCAGGGGGCGGGGGCAGCCCCAGCATTTT. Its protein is CASSSRRGRGQPQHF.

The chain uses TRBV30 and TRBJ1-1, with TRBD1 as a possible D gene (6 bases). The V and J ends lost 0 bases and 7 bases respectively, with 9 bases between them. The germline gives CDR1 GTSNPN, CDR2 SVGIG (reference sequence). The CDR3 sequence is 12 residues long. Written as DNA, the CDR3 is TGTGCCTGGAGTGTACAGGGAGATGAAGCTTTCTTT. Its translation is CAWSVQGDEAFF.

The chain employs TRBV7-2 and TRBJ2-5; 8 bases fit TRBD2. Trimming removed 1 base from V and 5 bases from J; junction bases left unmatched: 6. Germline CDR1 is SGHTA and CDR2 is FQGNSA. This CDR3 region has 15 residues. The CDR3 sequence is CASSLESGLAETQYF. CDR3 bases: TGTGCCAGCAGCTTAGAGAGCGGACTAGCCGAGACCCAGTACTTC.

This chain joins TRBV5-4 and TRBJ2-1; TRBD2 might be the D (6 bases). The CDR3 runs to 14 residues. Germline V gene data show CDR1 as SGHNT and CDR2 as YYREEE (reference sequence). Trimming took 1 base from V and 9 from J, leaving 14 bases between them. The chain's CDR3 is CASSLQQPGVEQFF. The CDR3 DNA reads TGTGCCAGCAGCTTGCAGCAACCGGGGGTTGAGCAGTTCTTC.

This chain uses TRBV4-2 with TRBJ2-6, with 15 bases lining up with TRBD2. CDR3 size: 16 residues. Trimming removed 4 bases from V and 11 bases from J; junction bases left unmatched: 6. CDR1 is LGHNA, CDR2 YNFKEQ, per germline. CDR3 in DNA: TGTGCCAGCAGCCTCGGGACTAGCGGGGGGTTGCACGTCCTGACTTTC. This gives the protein CASSLGTSGGLHVLTF.

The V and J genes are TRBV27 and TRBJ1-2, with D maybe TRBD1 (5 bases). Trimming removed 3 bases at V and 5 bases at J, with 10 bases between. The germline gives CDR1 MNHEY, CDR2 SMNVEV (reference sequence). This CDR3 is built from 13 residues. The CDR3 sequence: CASSLTGGYGYTF. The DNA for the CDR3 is TGTGCCAGCAGTTTGACGGGGGGATATGGCTACACCTTC.

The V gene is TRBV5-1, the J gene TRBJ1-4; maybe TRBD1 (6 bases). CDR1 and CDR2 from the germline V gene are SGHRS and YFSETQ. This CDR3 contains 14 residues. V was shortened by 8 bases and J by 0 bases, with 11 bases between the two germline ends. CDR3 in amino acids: CASQQGSTNEKLFF. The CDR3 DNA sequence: TGCGCCAGTCAACAGGGCTCAACTAATGAAAAACTGTTTTTT.

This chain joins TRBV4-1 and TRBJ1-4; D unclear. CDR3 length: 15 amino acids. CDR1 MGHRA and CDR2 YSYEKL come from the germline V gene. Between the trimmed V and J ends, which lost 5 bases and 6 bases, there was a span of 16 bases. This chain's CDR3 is CASSSRPGEDEKLFF. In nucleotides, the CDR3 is TGCGCCAGCAGCTCCCGACCGGGAGAGGATGAAAAACTGTTTTTT.

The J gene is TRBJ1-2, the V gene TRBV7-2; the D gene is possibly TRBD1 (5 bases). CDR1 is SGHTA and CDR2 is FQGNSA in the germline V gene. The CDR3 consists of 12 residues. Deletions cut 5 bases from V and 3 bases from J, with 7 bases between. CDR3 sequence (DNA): TGTGCCAGCAGCGACAGATACTATGGCTACACCTTC. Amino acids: CASSDRYYGYTF.

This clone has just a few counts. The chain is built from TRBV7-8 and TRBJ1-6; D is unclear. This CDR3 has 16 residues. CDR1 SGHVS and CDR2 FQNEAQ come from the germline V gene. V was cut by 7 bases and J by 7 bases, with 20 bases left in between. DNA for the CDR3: TGTGCCAGCACCCCCGACTGGGGAGGAGTAAATTCACCCCTCCACTTT. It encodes CASTPDWGGVNSPLHF.

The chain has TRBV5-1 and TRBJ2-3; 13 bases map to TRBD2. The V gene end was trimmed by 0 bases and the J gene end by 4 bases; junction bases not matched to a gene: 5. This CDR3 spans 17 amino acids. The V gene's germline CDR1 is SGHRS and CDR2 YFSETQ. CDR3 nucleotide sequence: TGCGCCAGCAGCTTGGATACTAGCGGGGGGGCAGCAGATACGCAGTATTTT. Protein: CASSLDTSGGAADTQYF. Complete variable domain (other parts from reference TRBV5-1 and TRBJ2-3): KAGVTQTPRYLIKTRGQQVTLSCSPISGHRSVSWYQQTPGQGLQFLFEYFSETQRNKGNFPGRFSGRQFSNSRSEMNVSTLELGDSALYLCASSLDTSGGAADTQYFGPGTRLTVL.

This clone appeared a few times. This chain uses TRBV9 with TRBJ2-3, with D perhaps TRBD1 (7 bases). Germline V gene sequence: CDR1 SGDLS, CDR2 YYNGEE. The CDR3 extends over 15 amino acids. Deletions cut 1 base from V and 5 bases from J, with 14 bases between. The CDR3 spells CASSVRGTVEDTQYF. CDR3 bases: TGTGCCAGCAGCGTACGCGGGACAGTTGAAGATACGCAGTATTTT.

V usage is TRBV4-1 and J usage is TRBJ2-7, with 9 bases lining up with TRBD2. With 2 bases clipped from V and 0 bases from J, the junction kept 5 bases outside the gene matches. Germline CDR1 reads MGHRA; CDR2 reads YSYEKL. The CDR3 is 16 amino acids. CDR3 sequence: CASSQIAGDPSYEQYF. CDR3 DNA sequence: TGCGCCAGCAGCCAAATAGCGGGGGACCCCTCCTACGAGCAGTACTTC.

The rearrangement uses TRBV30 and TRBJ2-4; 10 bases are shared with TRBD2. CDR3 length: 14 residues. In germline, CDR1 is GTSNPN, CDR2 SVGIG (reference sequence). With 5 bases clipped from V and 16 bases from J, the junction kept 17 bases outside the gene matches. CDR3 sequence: CAWGIAGGYNGLYF. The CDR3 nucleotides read TGTGCCTGGGGAATAGCGGGGGGTTATAATGGTCTCTACTTC.

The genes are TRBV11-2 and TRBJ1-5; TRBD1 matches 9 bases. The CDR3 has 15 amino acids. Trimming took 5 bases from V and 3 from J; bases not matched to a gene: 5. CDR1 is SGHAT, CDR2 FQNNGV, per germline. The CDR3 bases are TGTGCCAGCAGCCCCGGGACAGGGTACAATCAGCCCCAGCATTTT. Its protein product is CASSPGTGYNQPQHF.

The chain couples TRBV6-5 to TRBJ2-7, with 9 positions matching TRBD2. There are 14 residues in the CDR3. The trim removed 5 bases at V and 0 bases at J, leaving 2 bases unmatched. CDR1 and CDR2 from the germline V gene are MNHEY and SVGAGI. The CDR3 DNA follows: TGTGCCAGCAGTCCGACTAGCGGCTCCTACGAGCAGTACTTC. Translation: CASSPTSGSYEQYF.

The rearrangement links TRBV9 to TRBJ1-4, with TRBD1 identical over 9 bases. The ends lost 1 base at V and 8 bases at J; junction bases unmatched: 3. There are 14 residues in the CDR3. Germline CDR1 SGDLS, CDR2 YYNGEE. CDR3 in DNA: TGTGCCAGCAGCGTAAGGGGGACAGGGGAAAAACTGTTTTTT. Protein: CASSVRGTGEKLFF.

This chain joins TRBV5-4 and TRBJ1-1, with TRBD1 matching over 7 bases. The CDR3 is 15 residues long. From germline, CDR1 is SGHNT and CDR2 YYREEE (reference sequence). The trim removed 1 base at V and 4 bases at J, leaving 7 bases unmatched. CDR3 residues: CASSLTPQGSTEAFF. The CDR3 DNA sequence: TGTGCCAGCAGCTTGACCCCACAGGGGTCCACTGAAGCTTTCTTT. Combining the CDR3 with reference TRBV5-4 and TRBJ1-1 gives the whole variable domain ETGVTQSPTHLIKTRGQQVTLRCSSQSGHNTVSWYQQALGQGPQFIFQYYREEENGRGNFPPRFSGLQFPNYSSELNVNALELDDSALYLCASSLTPQGSTEAFFGQGTRLTVV.

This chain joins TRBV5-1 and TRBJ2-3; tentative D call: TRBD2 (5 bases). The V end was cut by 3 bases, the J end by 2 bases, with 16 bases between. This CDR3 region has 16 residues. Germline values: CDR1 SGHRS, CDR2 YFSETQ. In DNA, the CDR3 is TGCGCCAGCAGCTCGATGGCCGGGGTATCCACAGATACGCAGTATTTT. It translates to CASSSMAGVSTDTQYF.

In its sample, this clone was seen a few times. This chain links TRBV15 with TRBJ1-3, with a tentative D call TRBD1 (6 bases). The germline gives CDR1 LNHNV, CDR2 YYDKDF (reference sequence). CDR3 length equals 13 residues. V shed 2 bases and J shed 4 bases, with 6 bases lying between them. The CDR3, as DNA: TGTGCCACCAGCAGACAGGGGGGAAACACCATATATTTT. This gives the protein CATSRQGGNTIYF.

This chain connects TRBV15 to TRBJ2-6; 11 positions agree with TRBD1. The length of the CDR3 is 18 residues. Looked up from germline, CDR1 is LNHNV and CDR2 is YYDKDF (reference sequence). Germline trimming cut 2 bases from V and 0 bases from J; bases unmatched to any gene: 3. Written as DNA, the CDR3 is TGTGCCACCAGCAGATCGGACAGGGGGCTCTCTGGGGCCAACGTCCTGACTTTC. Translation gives CATSRSDRGLSGANVLTF.

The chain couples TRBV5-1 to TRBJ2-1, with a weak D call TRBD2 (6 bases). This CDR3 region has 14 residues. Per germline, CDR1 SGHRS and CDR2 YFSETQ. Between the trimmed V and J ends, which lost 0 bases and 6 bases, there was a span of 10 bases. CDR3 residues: CASSLVGTPNEQFF. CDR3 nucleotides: TGCGCCAGCAGCTTGGTGGGGACTCCCAATGAGCAGTTCTTC. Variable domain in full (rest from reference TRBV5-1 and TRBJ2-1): KAGVTQTPRYLIKTRGQQVTLSCSPISGHRSVSWYQQTPGQGLQFLFEYFSETQRNKGNFPGRFSGRQFSNSRSEMNVSTLELGDSALYLCASSLVGTPNEQFFGPGTRLTVL.

The chain's CDR3 is CASSFLRGSYEQYF. CDR3 DNA sequence: TGTGCCAGCAGTTTCCTCAGGGGCTCCTACGAGCAGTACTTC. The chain has TRBV6-5 and TRBJ2-7, with D perhaps TRBD1 (6 bases). The ends were cut back, 4 bases at V and 0 bases at J, with 10 bases in the middle. This CDR3 region has 14 residues. Germline CDR1 and CDR2: MNHEY and SVGAGI.

The CDR3 coding sequence is TGTGCCAGCAGATCCGGGACACCATACTCCTACGAGCAGTACTTC. Translation gives CASRSGTPYSYEQYF. The gene calls are TRBV7-2 and TRBJ2-7; possible D gene TRBD1, 6 bases. The ends were cut back, 6 bases at V and 0 bases at J, with 15 bases in the middle. This CDR3 region has 15 residues. Looked up from germline, CDR1 is SGHTA and CDR2 is FQGNSA.

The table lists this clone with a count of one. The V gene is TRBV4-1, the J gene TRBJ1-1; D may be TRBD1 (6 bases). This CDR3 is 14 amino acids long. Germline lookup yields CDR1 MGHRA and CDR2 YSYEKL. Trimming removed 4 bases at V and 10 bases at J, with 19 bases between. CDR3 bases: TGCGCCAGCAGCCGCCCTACGAACAGGGCCCCAGCTTTCTTT. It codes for CASSRPTNRAPAFF.